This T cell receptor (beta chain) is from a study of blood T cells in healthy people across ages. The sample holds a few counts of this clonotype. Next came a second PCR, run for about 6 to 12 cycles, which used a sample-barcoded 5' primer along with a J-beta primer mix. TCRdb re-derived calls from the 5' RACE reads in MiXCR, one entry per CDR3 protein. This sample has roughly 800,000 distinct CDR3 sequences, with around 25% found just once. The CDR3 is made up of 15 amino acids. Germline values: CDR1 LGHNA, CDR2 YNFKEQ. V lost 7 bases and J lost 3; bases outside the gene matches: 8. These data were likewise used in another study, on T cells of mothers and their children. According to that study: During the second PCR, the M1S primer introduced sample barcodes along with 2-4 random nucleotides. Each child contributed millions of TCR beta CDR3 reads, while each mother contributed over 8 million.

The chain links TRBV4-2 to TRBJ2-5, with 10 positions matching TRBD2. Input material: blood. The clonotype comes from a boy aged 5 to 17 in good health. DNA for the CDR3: TGTGCCAGCACCAACCGTGGGACTAGCGAAGAGACCCAGTACTTC. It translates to CASTNRGTSEETQYF.